One and the same sample provided the 9 T cell receptor beta chains below, sequenced in a study of OX40 agonist ivuxolimab in advanced cancers. Assay used: immunoSEQ multiplex PCR; TCRdb lists only in-frame clones, some missing. The sample gives 25,000 to 40,000 clones, more than 75% of which show up once; roughly 20% is in the top ten. The sequencing used CD4+ or CD8+ T cells sorted from blood, collected in a trial of the OX40 agonist ivuxolimab. These TCRs come from an adult with an advanced solid tumor such as melanoma, head and neck, liver or kidney cancer.

This clone came up once. CDR3: CASSSQTASTDTQYF. The CDR3 DNA sequence: TGCGCCAGCAGCTCACAAACCGCTAGCACAGATACGCAGTATTTT. The chain is built from TRBV5-1 and TRBJ2-3; D unclear. Germline V gives CDR1 SGHRS, CDR2 YFSETQ. This CDR3 comprises 15 residues. Trimming stripped 3 bases from V and 0 bases from J, with 11 bases between.

J is TRBJ1-1 and V is TRBV28; D unclear. The CDR3 is 11 residues long. Germline CDR1 is MDHEN and CDR2 is SYDVKM. V was trimmed by 10 bases and J by 4 bases, leaving 10 bases between them. The CDR3 sequence is CATIKSTEAFF. In DNA, the CDR3 is TGTGCCACAATTAAGAGCACTGAAGCTTTCTTT.

V usage is TRBV29-1 and J usage is TRBJ2-5; D gene ambiguous. The length of the CDR3 is 13 residues. The V gene lost 7 bases and the J gene lost 2 bases, with 14 bases spanning the gap. In germline, CDR1 is SQVTM, CDR2 ANQGSEA. The CDR3: CSAYRGAQETQYF. The DNA of the CDR3 is TGCAGCGCCTACCGCGGAGCTCAAGAGACCCAGTACTTC.

This clone was recorded a few times. This chain links TRBV4-1 with TRBJ2-7, with 15 nucleotides matching TRBD2. Losses at the gene ends were 4 bases for V and 5 bases for J; bases not matched to a gene: 6. CDR1 is MGHRA, CDR2 YSYEKL, per germline. There are 16 residues in the CDR3. CDR3 residues: CASSRGGLAGGNEQYF. The CDR3 DNA sequence: TGCGCCAGCAGCCGGGGAGGACTAGCGGGAGGGAACGAGCAGTACTTC.

This clone was detected only once. The DNA of the CDR3 is TGTGCCAGCAGCCATCTATGGACACCGAACACCGGGGAGCTGTTTTTT. Amino acids: CASSHLWTPNTGELFF. J is TRBJ2-2 and V is TRBV14; a possible D gene is TRBD1 (5 bases). The CDR3 has 16 amino acids. Germline V gene lookup returns CDR1 SGHDN and CDR2 FVKESK. Trimming took off 3 bases at V and 0 bases at J, with 11 bases between the two ends.

The rearrangement joins TRBV30 to TRBJ2-5; unclear D gene. Germline V CDR1 and CDR2: GTSNPN, SVGIG (reference sequence). The CDR3 loop spans 14 amino acids. Trimming cost V 0 bases and J 4 bases, with 12 bases left between them. CDR3 DNA: TGTGCCTGGAGTGTAGCAAGCATCGGAGAGACCCAGTACTTC. Translation: CAWSVASIGETQYF.

This clone was seen only a few times. V gene TRBV6-5 combines with J gene TRBJ1-2; the match to TRBD1 covers 10 bases. This CDR3 is 13 amino acids long. Germline lookup yields CDR1 MNHEY and CDR2 SVGAGI. V shed 8 bases, J shed 8 bases, and the junction held 8 bases outside the gene matches. CDR3 sequence reads: CASPGTGEEGYTF. As DNA, the CDR3 is TGTGCCAGCCCTGGGACAGGGGAGGAGGGCTACACCTTC.

This chain links TRBV5-1 with TRBJ2-5; 7 bases map to TRBD2. The CDR3 totals 14 residues. V lost 4 bases and J lost 1; bases outside the gene matches: 4. Germline CDR1 SGHRS, CDR2 YFSETQ. In DNA, the CDR3 is TGCGCCAGCAGCATCTCTAGCGGCCAAGAGACCCAGTACTTC. It specifies CASSISSGQETQYF.

The rearrangement uses TRBV28 and TRBJ2-5; D ambiguous. The CDR3 sequence is 12 residues long. Trimming shortened V by 4 bases and J by 5 bases, and 8 bases separated the two germline ends. CDR1 is MDHEN and CDR2 is SYDVKM in the germline V gene. The CDR3, as DNA: TGTGCCAGCAGTTACGCAACGGAGACCCAGTACTTC. Protein product: CASSYATETQYF.